The 11 T cell receptor beta chains in this list originate from one sample, sequenced in a study of blood T cell repertoires in COVID-19. TCRdb's copy holds only in-frame clones and misses some; the assay was immunoSEQ multiplex PCR. The sample holds 270,000 or so clones; around nine tenths are singletons and the top ten take approximately 10%. The source material was peripheral blood. These receptor sequences come from a man aged 40-50 years with active or convalescent COVID-19.

The chain joins TRBV3-1 (or the pseudogene TRBV3-2) to TRBJ2-5; TRBD1 is a possible D gene (5 bases). The length of the CDR3 is 15 residues. Germline V lookup: CDR1 LGHDT, CDR2 YNNKEL (reference sequence). V lost 0 bases to trimming and J lost 5 bases, with 13 bases between them. The CDR3 DNA reads as TGTGCCAGCAGCCAAGAGCAGGGTAGCTTGGAGACCCAGTACTTC. It encodes CASSQEQGSLETQYF.

The rearrangement uses TRBV14 and TRBJ1-2, with D maybe TRBD1 (6 bases). Between the trimmed V and J ends, which lost 0 bases and 12 bases, there was a span of 14 bases. Germline V gene sequence: CDR1 SGHDN, CDR2 FVKESK. The CDR3 is made up of 13 amino acids. The CDR3, as DNA: TGTGCCAGCAGCCAAGATCTGACAGGCCTAAACACCTTC. It translates to CASSQDLTGLNTF. The full variable domain, rest sourced from reference TRBV14 and TRBJ1-2, is EAGVTQFPSHSVIEKGQTVTLRCDPISGHDNLYWYRRVMGKEIKFLLHFVKESKQDESGMPNNRFLAERTGGTYSTLKVQPAELEDSGVYFCASSQDLTGLNTFGSGTRLTVV.

V usage is TRBV6-1 and J usage is TRBJ1-1; 8 positions match TRBD1. CDR3 length: 15 amino acids. Germline loops: CDR1 MNHNS, CDR2 SASEGT. V shed 2 bases and J 6 bases; nucleotides not matched to a gene: 8. For the CDR3, the DNA is TGTGCCAGCAGTGAACCTGACAGGGGTTCGGCTGAAGCTTTCTTT. This encodes CASSEPDRGSAEAFF.

The count of this clone is one. The rearrangement joins TRBV24-1 to TRBJ2-2, with 8 bases fitting TRBD1. With 9 bases clipped from V and 10 bases from J, the junction kept 9 bases outside the gene matches. The CDR3 length is 13 residues. Germline V gives CDR1 KGHDR, CDR2 SFDVKD. The CDR3 loop is CATRDRGEAELFF. In DNA, the CDR3 is TGTGCCACCCGCGACAGGGGCGAGGCGGAGCTGTTTTTT.

This chain uses TRBV9 with TRBJ2-7, with D maybe TRBD1 (6 bases). Germline V gene sequence: CDR1 SGDLS, CDR2 YYNGEE. This CDR3 comprises 14 residues. V lost 0 bases and J 4 bases, leaving 11 bases between the germline ends. CDR3 region: CASSVAQGRYEQYF. The CDR3 coding sequence is TGTGCCAGCAGCGTAGCACAGGGAAGATACGAGCAGTACTTC.

This clone was observed at least ten times. The gene calls are TRBV27 and TRBJ1-2, with a tentative D call TRBD1 (5 bases). Trimming left V 2 bases short and J 6 bases short, with 13 bases between. The germline CDR1 and CDR2 sequences are MNHEY and SMNVEV (reference sequence). This CDR3 comprises 14 residues. CDR3 loop: CASSLVQGGDGYTF. CDR3 in DNA: TGTGCCAGCAGTTTAGTCCAGGGAGGCGATGGCTACACCTTC.

This clone was observed once. The chain carries TRBV5-6 and TRBJ2-7, with D perhaps matching TRBD1 (7 bases). V gave up 3 bases and J gave up 4 bases, with 14 bases separating them. In germline, CDR1 is SGHDT, CDR2 YYEEEE. The CDR3 totals 14 residues. CDR3 amino acids: CASSWGGQDYEQYF. The CDR3 coding sequence is TGTGCCAGCAGCTGGGGAGGACAGGATTACGAGCAGTACTTC. The full variable domain, in which reference TRBV5-6 and TRBJ2-7 provide the parts outside the CDR3, is DAGVTQSPTHLIKTRGQQVTLRCSPKSGHDTVSWYQQALGQGPQFIFQYYEEEERQRGNFPDRFSGHQFPNYSSELNVNALLLGDSALYLCASSWGGQDYEQYFGPGTRLTVT.

The V call is TRBV4-2, the J call TRBJ2-7, with TRBD1 matching 8 bases. The junction had 6 bases not matched to a gene; V was cut back by 4 bases and J by 4 bases. The V gene's germline CDR1 is LGHNA and CDR2 YNFKEQ. There are 14 residues in the CDR3. CDR3 nucleotides: TGTGCCAGCAGCCCAGGGGGCGCGGGGTACGAGCAGTACTTC. This codes for CASSPGGAGYEQYF.

V usage is TRBV30 and J usage is TRBJ2-7; 7 nucleotides align to TRBD2. This CDR3 has 13 amino acids. V lost 0 bases to trimming and J lost 1 base; unmatched junction nucleotides: 0. CDR1 and CDR2 from the germline V gene are GTSNPN and SVGIG (reference sequence). CDR3 nucleotides: TGTGCCTGGAGTGTGGGGGGGTCCTACGAGCAGTACTTC. Encoded protein: CAWSVGGSYEQYF.

This chain connects TRBV5-4 to TRBJ2-7; D perhaps matches TRBD1 (6 bases). The V and J ends lost 0 bases and 6 bases respectively, with 10 bases between them. Germline V gene sequence: CDR1 SGHNT, CDR2 YYREEE (reference sequence). The CDR3 has 13 residues. As DNA, the CDR3 is TGTGCCAGCAGCTTGGAGGGGGTGGGCGAGCAGTACTTC. Translating gives CASSLEGVGEQYF.

The genes are TRBV10-3 and TRBJ1-3; no firm D call. The V and J ends lost 5 bases and 1 base respectively, with 9 bases between them. This CDR3 is 14 amino acids long. Germline lookup yields CDR1 ENHRY and CDR2 SYGVKD. The CDR3 sequence is CAISSDMSGNTIYF. CDR3 sequence (DNA): TGTGCCATCAGTTCCGACATGTCTGGAAACACCATATATTTT.